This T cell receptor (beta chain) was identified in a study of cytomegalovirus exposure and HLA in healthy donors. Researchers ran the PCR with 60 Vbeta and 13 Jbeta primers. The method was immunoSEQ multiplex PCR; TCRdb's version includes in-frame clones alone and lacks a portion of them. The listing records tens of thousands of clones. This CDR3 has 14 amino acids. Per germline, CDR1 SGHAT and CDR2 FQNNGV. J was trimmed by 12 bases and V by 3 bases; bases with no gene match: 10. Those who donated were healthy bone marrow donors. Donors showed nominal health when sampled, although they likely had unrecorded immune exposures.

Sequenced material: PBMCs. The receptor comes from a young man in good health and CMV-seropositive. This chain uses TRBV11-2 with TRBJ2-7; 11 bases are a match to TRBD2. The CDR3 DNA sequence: TGTGCCAGCAGCTTTTGGGGACTAGCGGAGTCGTCGTACTTC. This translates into CASSFWGLAESSYF. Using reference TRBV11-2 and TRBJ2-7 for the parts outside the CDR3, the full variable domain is EAGVAQSPRYKIIEKRQSVAFWCNPISGHATLYWYQQILGQGPKLLIQFQNNGVVDDSQLPKDRFSAERLKGVDSTLKIQPAKLEDSAVYLCASSFWGLAESSYFGPGTRLTVT.